Each of the 26 T cell receptor beta chains below was sequenced from the same sample in a study of CD8 T cells in Susac syndrome. An amount of RNA that ranged from roughly 0.5 to 1 ug was reverse transcribed with random hexamers. MiXCR was run by TCRdb on the immunoSEQ multiplex PCR reads, yielding one entry per CDR3 protein. The sample lists some 76,000 distinct CDR3 sequences, 90% to 95% occurring once. The sequenced sample consisted of CD8+ T cells from PBMCs. The receptors shown here come from a human donor with multiple sclerosis.

The chain joins TRBV5-4 to TRBJ1-1, with 10 bases matching TRBD1. The CDR3 has 13 amino acids. CDR1 and CDR2 (germline): SGHNT, YYREEE (reference sequence). V shed 2 bases, J shed 7 bases, and the junction held 2 bases outside the gene matches. CDR3 DNA sequence: TGTGCCAGCAGCTTCGGACAGGGGGATGAAGCTTTCTTT. Protein: CASSFGQGDEAFF.

The rearrangement uses TRBV20-1 and TRBJ2-7; 9 nucleotides match TRBD2. V lost 0 bases to trimming and J lost 3 bases; unmatched junction nucleotides: 12. Germline CDR1 DFQATT, CDR2 SNEGSKA (reference sequence). The CDR3 runs to 17 residues. CDR3 nucleotide sequence: TGCAGTGCTAGAGATTACCGCGTAGCGGGAGTGGTCTACGAGCAGTACTTC. Translation gives CSARDYRVAGVVYEQYF.

The genes are TRBV2 and TRBJ2-1, with a tentative D call TRBD1 (7 bases). There are 14 residues in the CDR3. Germline CDR1 and CDR2: SNHLY and FYNNEI. V dropped 3 bases and J dropped 8 bases, with 14 bases sitting between them. CDR3 amino acids: CASSEAGGFDEQFF. In DNA form, the CDR3 reads TGTGCCAGCAGTGAGGCAGGGGGGTTTGATGAGCAGTTCTTC.

The rearrangement links TRBV13 to TRBJ2-1; D is perhaps TRBD1 or TRBD2 (6 bases each). CDR1 PRHDT and CDR2 FYEKMQ come from the germline V gene (reference sequence). The CDR3 covers 14 residues. V lost 7 bases, J lost 5 bases, and 15 bases lay in between. The CDR3 spells CASIGGGLNNEQFF. The CDR3 DNA reads as TGTGCCAGCATTGGTGGGGGGCTTAACAATGAGCAGTTCTTC.

The V and J genes are TRBV4-3 and TRBJ2-7; no reliable D call. With 0 bases removed from V and 0 bases from J, the gap between germline ends came to 9 bases. The CDR3 totals 15 residues. Germline V gives CDR1 LGHNA, CDR2 YSLEER. CDR3 coding DNA: TGCGCCAGCAGCCAAGATCACTCTTTCTCCTACGAGCAGTACTTC. It translates to CASSQDHSFSYEQYF.

The chain joins TRBV28 to TRBJ1-5; a weak D match, TRBD1 (6 bases). CDR1 is MDHEN, CDR2 SYDVKM, per germline. The CDR3 consists of 14 residues. V lost 8 bases, J lost 4 bases, and 15 bases lay in between. CDR3 sequence (DNA): TGTGCCAGCTCCGGGGTGGGGGCTAATCAGCCCCAGCATTTT. Amino acid sequence: CASSGVGANQPQHF.

The CDR3 bases are TGTGCCTGGAGTATACTGACAGGGGTGAACACTGAAGCTTTCTTT. Translated: CAWSILTGVNTEAFF. V is TRBV30 and J is TRBJ1-1, with 8 bases matching TRBD1. The J segment lost 0 bases and the V segment lost 2 bases, leaving 5 bases of the junction unmatched. CDR1 and CDR2 from the germline V gene are GTSNPN and SVGIG (reference sequence). The CDR3 length is 15 residues.

V and J are TRBV6-2 or TRBV6-3 and TRBJ2-1; tentatively, D is TRBD2 (5 bases). V lost 4 bases, J lost 8 bases, and 12 bases lay in between. The CDR3 is made up of 13 amino acids. Germline assignment: CDR1 MNHEY and CDR2 SVGEGT. CDR3 sequence: CASSFGGKDEQFF. The CDR3 DNA reads as TGTGCCAGCAGTTTCGGAGGAAAGGATGAGCAGTTCTTC.

The chain employs TRBV9 and TRBJ2-1; D is unresolved. Germline CDR1 SGDLS, CDR2 YYNGEE. The CDR3 spans 12 residues. The V and J ends lost 4 bases and 6 bases respectively, with 8 bases between them. Written as DNA, the CDR3 is TGTGCCAGCAGCCAATTCCCCAATGAGCAGTTCTTC. Translating it yields CASSQFPNEQFF. Drawing the rest from reference TRBV9 and TRBJ2-1, the complete variable domain is DSGVTQTPKHLITATGQRVTLRCSPRSGDLSVYWYQQSLDQGLQFLIQYYNGEERAKGNILERFSAQQFPDLHSELNLSSLELGDSALYFCASSQFPNEQFFGPGTRLTVL.

The chain carries TRBV20-1 and TRBJ1-5; the match to TRBD1 covers 7 bases. Germline trimming cut 5 bases from V and 4 bases from J; bases unmatched to any gene: 8. This CDR3 comprises 14 residues. Germline V gene data show CDR1 as DFQATT and CDR2 as SNEGSKA (reference sequence). CDR3 protein: CSAYSDRVNQPQHF. In DNA, the CDR3 is TGCAGTGCTTATTCCGACAGGGTTAATCAGCCCCAGCATTTT.

The gene calls are TRBV21-1 and TRBJ2-7. TRBV21-1 is listed as a pseudogene. This CDR3 has 14 amino acids. The CDR3 DNA is TGTGCCAGCAGCATACCGTACAGCCACTACGAGCAGTACTTC. The encoded protein is CASSIPYSHYEQYF.

The chain recombines TRBV6-5 with TRBJ2-5; D remains ambiguous. V shed 0 bases and J shed 2 bases, with 19 bases lying between them. Germline values: CDR1 MNHEY, CDR2 SVGAGI. The CDR3 consists of 18 residues. The CDR3 sequence: CASSYSFIGRPTQETQYF. The CDR3 DNA sequence: TGTGCCAGCAGTTACTCGTTTATAGGGCGGCCTACACAAGAGACCCAGTACTTC.

The V call is TRBV3-1, the J call TRBJ1-5; possible D gene TRBD1, 5 bases. Trimming left V 3 bases short and J 5 bases short, with 14 bases between. The V gene's germline CDR1 is LGHDT and CDR2 YNNKEL (reference sequence). This CDR3 comprises 15 residues. The CDR3 coding sequence is TGTGCCAGCAGCCACACGGGACCTCCGGATCAGCCCCAGCATTTT. This encodes CASSHTGPPDQPQHF.

The chain combines TRBV5-6 with TRBJ2-1; 8 bases agree with TRBD1. The CDR3 is made up of 15 amino acids. V was clipped by 0 bases and J by 4 bases; unmatched bases: 3. Germline V gene data show CDR1 as SGHDT and CDR2 as YYEEEE. The CDR3 region has the DNA TGTGCCAGCAGCTTGGTGACAGGGGTTTACAATGAGCAGTTCTTC. Translating it yields CASSLVTGVYNEQFF. The full variable domain, in which reference TRBV5-6 and TRBJ2-1 provide the parts outside the CDR3, is DAGVTQSPTHLIKTRGQQVTLRCSPKSGHDTVSWYQQALGQGPQFIFQYYEEEERQRGNFPDRFSGHQFPNYSSELNVNALLLGDSALYLCASSLVTGVYNEQFFGPGTRLTVL.

The chain carries TRBV20-1 and TRBJ2-7; no definite D call. The CDR3 contains 11 residues. The V end lost 0 bases, the J end lost 1 base, and 1 base lay between the germline ends. Germline V gene data show CDR1 as DFQATT and CDR2 as SNEGSKA (reference sequence). CDR3 in DNA: TGCAGTGCTAGAGATTCCTACGAGCAGTACTTC. It yields the protein CSARDSYEQYF.

CDR3 bases: TGTGCCAGCAGCCCATTAAGTGGACTAGCGTCGAATGAGCAGTTCTTC. Translation gives CASSPLSGLASNEQFF. The chain couples TRBV28 to TRBJ2-1; TRBD2 matches 9 bases. The CDR3 contains 16 residues. Germline CDR1 reads MDHEN; CDR2 reads SYDVKM. The V and J ends lost 6 bases and 7 bases, in that order; junction bases with no gene match: 13.

This sequence joins TRBV4-1 and TRBJ1-1; the D is unclear. The CDR3 length is 13 residues. Trimming removed 1 base from V and 3 bases from J, with 6 bases in between. Germline V gives CDR1 MGHRA, CDR2 YSYEKL. CDR3 in DNA: TGCGCCAGCAGCCAAGTTTGGGACACTGAAGCTTTCTTT. Its translation is CASSQVWDTEAFF.

The chain is built from TRBV14 and TRBJ2-1, with a tentative D call TRBD2 (7 bases). The CDR3 is 14 residues long. The V end was cut by 2 bases, the J end by 8 bases, with 13 bases between. Looked up from germline, CDR1 is SGHDN and CDR2 is FVKESK. The CDR3 DNA reads TGTGCCAGCAGCCAAAGGGGGGGACTCGATGAGCAGTTCTTC. It encodes CASSQRGGLDEQFF.

The V gene is TRBV7-2, the J gene TRBJ2-1; no reliable D call. The V end lost 3 bases, the J end lost 3 bases, and 12 bases lay between the germline ends. CDR1 and CDR2 from the germline V gene are SGHTA and FQGNSA. The CDR3 covers 15 residues. This chain's CDR3 is CASSFEVSRYNEQFF. The CDR3 DNA follows: TGTGCCAGCAGCTTTGAGGTATCACGCTACAATGAGCAGTTCTTC.

The rearrangement joins TRBV7-8 to TRBJ2-1; TRBD2 agrees at 7 bases. Germline CDR1 is SGHVS and CDR2 is FQNEAQ. J was trimmed by 1 base and V by 1 base; bases with no gene match: 4. This CDR3 has 16 residues. The CDR3 protein is CASSLGGRGSYNEQFF. The CDR3 DNA sequence: TGTGCCAGCAGCTTAGGCGGGAGAGGGTCCTACAATGAGCAGTTCTTC.

This clonotype was recorded only once. The V and J genes are TRBV25-1 and TRBJ1-1; possible D gene TRBD1, 6 bases. Trimming shortened V by 6 bases and J by 1 base, and 12 bases separated the two germline ends. CDR3 length equals 14 residues. The germline V gene has CDR1 MGHDK and CDR2 SYGVNS. The CDR3 coding sequence is TGTGCCAGCAGCCCAGGGGCTCGGAACACTGAAGCTTTCTTT. This gives the protein CASSPGARNTEAFF.

The CDR3, as DNA: TGTGCCAGCAGCTTAGGGACAGGGGAGAGTGAGCAGTTCTTC. It codes for CASSLGTGESEQFF. The chain couples TRBV7-3 to TRBJ2-1, with 10 bases identical to TRBD1. This CDR3 comprises 14 residues. Germline-derived CDR1 and CDR2 are SGHTA and FQGTGA. J was trimmed by 9 bases and V by 2 bases; bases with no gene match: 4.

The genes are TRBV10-2 and TRBJ2-4; 10 bases are shared with TRBD2. The CDR3 spans 14 residues. V lost 2 bases and J lost 13; bases outside the gene matches: 8. Germline assignment: CDR1 WSHSY and CDR2 SAAADI. This chain's CDR3 is CASSEEIAGGKQYF. The CDR3 DNA reads as TGCGCCAGCAGTGAGGAAATAGCGGGGGGTAAACAGTACTTC.

The V gene is TRBV7-3, the J gene TRBJ2-1, with 9 bases fitting TRBD2. The germline V gene encodes CDR1 SGHTA and CDR2 FQGTGA. CDR3 length: 15 residues. After removal of 0 bases from V and 8 bases from J, the junction contained 5 bases not matched to a gene. The CDR3 protein is CASSLTGGRADEQFF. The CDR3 DNA is TGTGCCAGCAGCTTAACGGGCGGGAGGGCGGATGAGCAGTTCTTC.

The chain recombines TRBV5-6 with TRBJ2-5; D unresolved. The CDR3 is 15 residues long. V was shortened by 2 bases and J by 2 bases, with 13 bases between the two germline ends. The germline gives CDR1 SGHDT, CDR2 YYEEEE. The CDR3 bases are TGTGCCAGCAGCTTAGTAATACAGATACAAGAGACCCAGTACTTC. It translates to CASSLVIQIQETQYF. The complete variable domain, with remaining parts taken from reference TRBV5-6 and TRBJ2-5, reads DAGVTQSPTHLIKTRGQQVTLRCSPKSGHDTVSWYQQALGQGPQFIFQYYEEEERQRGNFPDRFSGHQFPNYSSELNVNALLLGDSALYLCASSLVIQIQETQYFGPGTRLLVL.

The J gene is TRBJ2-1, the V gene TRBV5-4, with TRBD1 identical over 11 bases. V lost 6 bases to trimming and J lost 3 bases; unmatched junction nucleotides: 5. CDR1 and CDR2 (germline): SGHNT, YYREEE (reference sequence). The CDR3 is made up of 15 amino acids. As DNA, the CDR3 is TGTGCCAGCACCCTTGGGACAGGGGGCTACAATGAGCAGTTCTTC. Amino acid sequence: CASTLGTGGYNEQFF.